This paragraph covers one T cell receptor beta chain sequence. Its antigen is unidentified. This sample stems from a study of T cell responses to AZD1222 COVID-19 vaccine. Notes on the study in general: Compared with day 0, the breadth and depth of the Spike-specific TCR repertoire rose significantly after two doses of AZD1222. Of spike-specific TCRs, nearly half reportedly target regions left unmutated in variants. Vaccine-associated CD4 TCRs spanned spike, dominant at 160-218 and 743-854.

V was pared by 3 bases and J by 1 base, with 9 bases between. The CDR3 has 13 amino acids. Germline V lookup: CDR1 GTSNPN, CDR2 SVGIG (reference sequence). Sequenced by immunoSEQ multiplex PCR; TCRdb stores in-frame clones only, minus some. Among more than 75,000 clones, approximately 90% were seen once, and the ten largest hold approximately 1.5%. The sequences come from peripheral blood, collected on day 0 of AZD1222 vaccination. The TCR originated in an adult in good health. This chain joins TRBV30 and TRBJ1-1, with D unresolved. CDR3 region: CAWRGGTNTEAFF. CDR3 sequence (DNA): TGTGCCTGGAGAGGCGGTACGAACACTGAAGCTTTCTTT.